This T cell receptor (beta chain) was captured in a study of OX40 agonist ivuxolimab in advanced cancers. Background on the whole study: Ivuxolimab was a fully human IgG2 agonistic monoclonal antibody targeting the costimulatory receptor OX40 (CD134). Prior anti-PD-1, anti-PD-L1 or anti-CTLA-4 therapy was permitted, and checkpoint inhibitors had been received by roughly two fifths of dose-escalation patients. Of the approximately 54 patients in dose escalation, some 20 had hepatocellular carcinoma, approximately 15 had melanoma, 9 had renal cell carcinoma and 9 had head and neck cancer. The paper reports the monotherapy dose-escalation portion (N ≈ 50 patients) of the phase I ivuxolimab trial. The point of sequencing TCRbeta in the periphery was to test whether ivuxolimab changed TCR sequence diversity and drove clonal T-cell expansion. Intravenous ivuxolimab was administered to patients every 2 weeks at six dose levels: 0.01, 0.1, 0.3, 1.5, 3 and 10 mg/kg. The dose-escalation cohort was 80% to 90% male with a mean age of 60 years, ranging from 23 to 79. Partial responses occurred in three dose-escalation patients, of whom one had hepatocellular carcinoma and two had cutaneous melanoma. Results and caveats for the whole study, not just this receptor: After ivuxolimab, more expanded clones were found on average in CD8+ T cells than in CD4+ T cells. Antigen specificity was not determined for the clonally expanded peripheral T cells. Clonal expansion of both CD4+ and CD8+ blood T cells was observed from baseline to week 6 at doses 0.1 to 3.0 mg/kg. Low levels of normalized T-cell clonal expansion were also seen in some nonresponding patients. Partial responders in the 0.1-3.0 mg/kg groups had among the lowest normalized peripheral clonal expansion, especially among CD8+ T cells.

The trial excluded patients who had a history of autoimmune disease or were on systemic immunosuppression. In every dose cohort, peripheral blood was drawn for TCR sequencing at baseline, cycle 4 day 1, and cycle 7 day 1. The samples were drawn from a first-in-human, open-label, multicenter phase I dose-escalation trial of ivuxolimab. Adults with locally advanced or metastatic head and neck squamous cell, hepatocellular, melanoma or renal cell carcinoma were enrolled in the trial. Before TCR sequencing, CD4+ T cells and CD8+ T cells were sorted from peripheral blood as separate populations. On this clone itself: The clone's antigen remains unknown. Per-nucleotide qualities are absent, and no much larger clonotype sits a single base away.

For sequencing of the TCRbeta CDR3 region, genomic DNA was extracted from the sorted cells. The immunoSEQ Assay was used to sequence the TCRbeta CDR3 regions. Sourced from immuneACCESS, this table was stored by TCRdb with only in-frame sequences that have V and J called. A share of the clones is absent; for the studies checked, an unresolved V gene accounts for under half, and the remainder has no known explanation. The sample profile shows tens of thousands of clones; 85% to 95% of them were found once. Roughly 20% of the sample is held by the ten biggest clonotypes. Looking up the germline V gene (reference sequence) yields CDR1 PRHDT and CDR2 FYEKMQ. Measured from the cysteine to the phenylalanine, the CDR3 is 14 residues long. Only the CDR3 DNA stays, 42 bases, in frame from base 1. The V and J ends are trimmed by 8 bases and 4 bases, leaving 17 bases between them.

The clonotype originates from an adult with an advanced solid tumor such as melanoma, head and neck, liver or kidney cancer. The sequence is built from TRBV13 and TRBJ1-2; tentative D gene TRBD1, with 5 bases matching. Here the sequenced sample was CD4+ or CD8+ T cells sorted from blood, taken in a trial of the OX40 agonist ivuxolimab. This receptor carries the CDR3 CASSLKGQIYGYTF. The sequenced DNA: TGTGCCAGCTCATTAAAGGGGCAGATCTATGGCTACACCTTC.